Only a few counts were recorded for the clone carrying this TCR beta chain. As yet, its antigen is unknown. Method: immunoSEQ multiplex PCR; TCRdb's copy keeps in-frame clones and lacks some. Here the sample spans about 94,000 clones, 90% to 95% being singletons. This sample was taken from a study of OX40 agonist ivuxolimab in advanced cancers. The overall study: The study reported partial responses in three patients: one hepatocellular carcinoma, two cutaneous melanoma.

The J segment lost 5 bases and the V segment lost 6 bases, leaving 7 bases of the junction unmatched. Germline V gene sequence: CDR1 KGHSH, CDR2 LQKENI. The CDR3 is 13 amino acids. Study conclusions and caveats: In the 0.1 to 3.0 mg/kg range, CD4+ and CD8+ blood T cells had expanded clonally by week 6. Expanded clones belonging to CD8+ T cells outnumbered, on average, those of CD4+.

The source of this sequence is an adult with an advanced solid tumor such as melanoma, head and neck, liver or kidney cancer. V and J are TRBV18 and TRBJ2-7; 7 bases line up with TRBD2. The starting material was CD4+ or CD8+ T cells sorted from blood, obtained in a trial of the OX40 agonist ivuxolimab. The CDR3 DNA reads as TGTGCCAGCTCTCCCAGCGGGGACCACGAGCAGTACTTC. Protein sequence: CASSPSGDHEQYF.